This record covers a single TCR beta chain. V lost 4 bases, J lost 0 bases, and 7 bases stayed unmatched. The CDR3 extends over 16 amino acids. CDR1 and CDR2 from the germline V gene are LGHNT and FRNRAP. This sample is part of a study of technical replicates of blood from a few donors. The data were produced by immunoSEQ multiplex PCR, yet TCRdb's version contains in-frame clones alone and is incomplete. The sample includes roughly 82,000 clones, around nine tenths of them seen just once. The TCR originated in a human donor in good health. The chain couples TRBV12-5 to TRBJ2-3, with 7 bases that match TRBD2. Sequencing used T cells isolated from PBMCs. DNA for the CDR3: TGTGCTAGTGGTTCCCTTAGCGGGTTGAGCACAGATACGCAGTATTTT. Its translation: CASGSLSGLSTDTQYF.